These 22 T cell receptor beta chains were all obtained from the same sample, sequenced in a study of shared clonotypes between healthy human individuals. The assay was immunoSEQ multiplex PCR, and TCRdb's table has in-frame clones only and misses some. The data show hundreds of thousands of clones, approximately 74% seen once. The sample was memory CD4+ T cells sorted from blood. This sample's subset: CD45RA-negative fraction. The receptors derive from a woman aged 25 to 45 in good health.

This clone turned up a few times. The chain uses TRBV7-9 and TRBJ1-5; D is uncertain. This CDR3 is 15 amino acids long. Trimming shortened V by 1 base and J by 2 bases, and 9 bases separated the two germline ends. Germline assignment: CDR1 SEHNR and CDR2 FQNEAQ (reference sequence). CDR3 loop: CASSLGWAGNQPQHF. In DNA, the CDR3 is TGTGCCAGCAGCTTAGGGTGGGCGGGCAATCAGCCCCAGCATTTT.

This clone appeared once. The identical CDR3 is also encoded by other nucleotide sequences in the sample. The chain is built from TRBV28 and TRBJ2-3; 7 bases line up with TRBD2. V lost 2 bases, J lost 4 bases, and 3 bases stayed unmatched. The CDR3 contains 14 residues. Germline V gives CDR1 MDHEN, CDR2 SYDVKM. In DNA, the CDR3 is TGTGCCAGCAGTTTAGCGGGAGATGCAGATACGCAGTATTTT. Its translation: CASSLAGDADTQYF.

This chain joins TRBV6-1 and TRBJ2-3, with 8 bases that match TRBD1. CDR1 is MNHNS and CDR2 is SASEGT in the germline V gene. The length of the CDR3 is 15 residues. V trimming: 7 bases; J trimming: 3 bases; junction bases outside the gene matches: 9. CDR3 bases: TGTGCCAGCATTCGTTCGAGACAGGGGACAGATACGCAGTATTTT. As protein: CASIRSRQGTDTQYF.

The chain recombines TRBV4-1 with TRBJ1-2; D is unresolved. CDR3 size: 14 residues. Germline V gene sequence: CDR1 MGHRA, CDR2 YSYEKL. V lost 0 bases and J 2 bases, leaving 7 bases between the germline ends. CDR3 amino acids: CASSQDGINYGYTF. DNA of the CDR3: TGCGCCAGCAGCCAAGACGGCATCAACTATGGCTACACCTTC.

The rearrangement links TRBV27 to TRBJ2-1, with D possibly being TRBD2 (6 bases). Looked up from germline, CDR1 is MNHEY and CDR2 is SMNVEV (reference sequence). The V and J ends lost 4 bases and 9 bases respectively, with 13 bases between them. CDR3 length: 13 residues. Written as DNA, the CDR3 is TGTGCCAGCAGTTACAATAGCGGAGGTGAGCAGTTCTTC. It specifies CASSYNSGGEQFF.

Worth noting for this clone: The same CDR3 is also encoded by other DNA sequences in this sample. The chain employs TRBV7-3 and TRBJ2-1, with D maybe TRBD1 (5 bases). The V end was cut by 2 bases, the J end by 0 bases, with 8 bases between. The germline CDR1 and CDR2 sequences are SGHTA and FQGTGA. The CDR3 is made up of 15 amino acids. The CDR3 sequence is CASSLQGSSYNEQFF. CDR3 in DNA: TGTGCCAGCAGCTTACAGGGTAGCTCCTACAATGAGCAGTTCTTC.

The V gene is TRBV19, the J gene TRBJ2-6; TRBD1 matches 11 bases. Trimming took 5 bases from V and 2 from J; bases not matched to a gene: 5. Germline V gene data show CDR1 as LNHDA and CDR2 as SQIVND (reference sequence). The CDR3 is made up of 17 amino acids. CDR3 in DNA: TGTGCCAGTAGTCACGGACAGGGGGCAGCTGGGGCCAACGTCCTGACTTTC. Translating it yields CASSHGQGAAGANVLTF.

There are a few counts of this clone. V and J are TRBV11-2 and TRBJ2-5; D ambiguous. CDR1 and CDR2 from the germline V gene are SGHAT and FQNNGV. The CDR3 totals 15 residues. Trimming took off 4 bases at V and 0 bases at J, with 12 bases between the two ends. The CDR3 region is CASSYSLEDQETQYF. DNA for the CDR3: TGTGCCAGCAGCTACAGCTTAGAAGACCAAGAGACCCAGTACTTC. Supplemented by reference TRBV11-2 and TRBJ2-5, the full variable domain reads EAGVAQSPRYKIIEKRQSVAFWCNPISGHATLYWYQQILGQGPKLLIQFQNNGVVDDSQLPKDRFSAERLKGVDSTLKIQPAKLEDSAVYLCASSYSLEDQETQYFGPGTRLLVL.

The V gene is TRBV5-1, the J gene TRBJ1-2; 7 bases match TRBD1. The CDR3 has 13 amino acids. Germline V gene data show CDR1 as SGHRS and CDR2 as YFSETQ. J was trimmed by 8 bases and V by 3 bases; bases with no gene match: 7. CDR3 coding DNA: TGCGCCAGCAGCTATGGGACAGCTAAAGGCTACACCTTC. Its translation: CASSYGTAKGYTF.

V and J are TRBV6-1 and TRBJ2-1; 7 nucleotides match TRBD2. The CDR3 is made up of 17 amino acids. Germline V gene lookup returns CDR1 MNHNS and CDR2 SASEGT. V lost 3 bases, J lost 6 bases, and 14 bases stayed unmatched. The CDR3 DNA sequence: TGTGCCAGCAGTGATTTGGAGGCGGGAGATCTTTCCAATGAGCAGTTCTTC. It encodes CASSDLEAGDLSNEQFF.

The chain recombines TRBV7-2 with TRBJ1-2; 7 bases match TRBD1. Germline CDR1 is SGHTA and CDR2 is FQGNSA. There are 18 residues in the CDR3. With 2 bases clipped from V and 0 bases from J, the junction kept 12 bases outside the gene matches. As DNA, the CDR3 is TGTGCCAGCAGCTTACGAGGAGCCGGACAGGCCGCTAACTATGGCTACACCTTC. Translated: CASSLRGAGQAANYGYTF.

This chain joins TRBV11-3 and TRBJ2-2, with D unclear. The V and J ends lost 4 bases and 5 bases respectively, with 8 bases between them. CDR3 size: 13 residues. The germline CDR1 and CDR2 sequences are SGHNT and YENEEA. The CDR3 loop reads CASSSTQTGELFF. The DNA of the CDR3 is TGTGCCAGCAGCTCCACACAAACCGGGGAGCTGTTTTTT.

The genes are TRBV6-1 and TRBJ2-7, with D maybe TRBD2 (5 bases). The germline V gene has CDR1 MNHNS and CDR2 SASEGT. V was clipped by 4 bases and J by 2 bases, with 18 bases between them. CDR3 length equals 16 residues. CDR3 DNA: TGTGCCAGCAGTGGCCAAGGAGGCAGCCGTCCCTACGAGCAGTACTTC. Translation: CASSGQGGSRPYEQYF.

The V call is TRBV18, the J call TRBJ2-6; 8 nucleotides line up with TRBD1. The V and J ends lost 2 bases and 1 base, in that order; junction bases with no gene match: 10. This CDR3 spans 19 amino acids. CDR1 is KGHSH and CDR2 is LQKENI in the germline V gene. CDR3 protein: CASSPRAGGAISGANVLTF. CDR3 sequence (DNA): TGTGCCAGCTCACCAAGGGCAGGGGGCGCGATATCTGGGGCCAACGTCCTGACTTTC.

This chain connects TRBV19 to TRBJ1-5; 7 nucleotides line up with TRBD1. V was pared by 6 bases and J by 4 bases, with 18 bases of the junction left unmatched. CDR1 and CDR2 from the germline V gene are LNHDA and SQIVND (reference sequence). CDR3 length: 18 residues. CDR3 DNA sequence: TGTGCCAGTAGCAGACCTCCCGGGACAGCTACCTCTAATCAGCCCCAGCATTTT. Protein: CASSRPPGTATSNQPQHF. The full variable domain, with the rest looked up from reference TRBV19 and TRBJ1-5, is DGGITQSPKYLFRKEGQNVTLSCEQNLNHDAMYWYRQDPGQGLRLIYYSQIVNDFQKGDIAEGYSVSREKKESFPLTVTSAQKNPTAFYLCASSRPPGTATSNQPQHFGDGTRLSIL.

CDR3 residues: CASSGLQGAREQYF. DNA for the CDR3: TGTGCCAGCAGCGGACTACAGGGGGCTAGAGAGCAGTACTTC. This chain joins TRBV5-8 and TRBJ2-7; 9 nucleotides match TRBD1. CDR3 length equals 14 residues. Trimming at V came to 4 bases and at J to 7 bases, leaving 9 bases not matched to a gene. Germline CDR1 SGHTS, CDR2 YDEGEE.

This chain connects TRBV20-1 to TRBJ2-5; D remains unclear. The CDR3 has 10 residues. Germline V CDR1 and CDR2: DFQATT, SNEGSKA (reference sequence). With 4 bases removed from V and 4 bases from J, the gap between germline ends came to 4 bases. CDR3 protein: CSAMRETQYF. The CDR3, as DNA: TGCAGTGCTATGAGAGAGACCCAGTACTTC.

The chain uses TRBV10-1 and TRBJ2-5; 11 positions match TRBD2. The V gene's germline CDR1 is WNHNN and CDR2 SYGVQD (reference sequence). The CDR3 runs to 17 residues. Trimming took 6 bases from V and 1 from J; bases not matched to a gene: 10. The CDR3, as DNA: TGCGCCAGCAGCCCCGGACTTACTAGCGGGAGCCAAGAGACCCAGTACTTC. Translated: CASSPGLTSGSQETQYF.

The rearrangement uses TRBV29-1 and TRBJ2-3; D is perhaps TRBD2 (6 bases). The CDR3 covers 14 residues. Germline assignment: CDR1 SQVTM and CDR2 ANQGSEA. V lost 5 bases to trimming and J lost 0 bases, with 12 bases between them. CDR3 DNA sequence: TGCAGCGTTAGACCGACTAGAAGCACAGATACGCAGTATTTT. Amino acid sequence: CSVRPTRSTDTQYF.

The CDR3 reads CASSLRVSYNQPQHF. In nucleotides, the CDR3 is TGTGCCAGCAGCTTAAGGGTCAGTTACAATCAGCCCCAGCATTTT. V gene TRBV7-8 combines with J gene TRBJ1-5; no clear D gene. Per the germline V gene, CDR1 is SGHVS and CDR2 is FQNEAQ. The length of the CDR3 is 15 residues. V was pared by 2 bases and J by 3 bases, with 11 bases between.

This clone came up once. V and J are TRBV19 and TRBJ1-1, with D unclear. Per germline, CDR1 LNHDA and CDR2 SQIVND (reference sequence). This CDR3 is 13 amino acids long. V shed 3 bases and J shed 1 base, with 6 bases lying between them. CDR3 sequence reads: CASSIEQNTEAFF. CDR3 DNA: TGTGCCAGTAGTATCGAACAGAACACTGAAGCTTTCTTT.

The sample holds a few counts of this clone. The CDR3 loop reads CASRRRAGTSGSYEQYF. The CDR3 coding sequence is TGTGCCAGCAGACGTCGTGCGGGGACTAGCGGGAGTTACGAGCAGTACTTC. This rearrangement joins TRBV27 to TRBJ2-7; 14 bases map to TRBD2. Germline trimming cut 6 bases from V and 4 bases from J; bases unmatched to any gene: 11. Looked up from germline, CDR1 is MNHEY and CDR2 is SMNVEV (reference sequence). CDR3 length equals 17 residues.